This T cell receptor beta chain was sequenced for a study of OX40 agonist ivuxolimab in advanced cancers. The study's findings and limits: The study found that CD8+ T cells averaged more expanded clones than CD4+.

In germline, CDR1 is LNHDA, CDR2 SQIVND (reference sequence). This CDR3 region has 16 residues. V shed 5 bases and J 7 bases; nucleotides not matched to a gene: 10. The data were produced by immunoSEQ multiplex PCR, yet TCRdb's version contains in-frame clones alone and is incomplete. The table records tens of thousands of clones, roughly 82% of them present only once. Remarks on this clone: As yet, its antigen is unknown.

The chain employs TRBV19 and TRBJ1-5; 11 bases are a match to TRBD1. The clonotype originates from an adult with an advanced solid tumor such as melanoma, head and neck, liver or kidney cancer. Material: CD4+ or CD8+ T cells sorted from blood, obtained in a trial of the OX40 agonist ivuxolimab. The CDR3 reads CASSFRTGGDWQPQHF. DNA of the CDR3: TGTGCCAGTAGTTTCCGGACAGGGGGCGATTGGCAGCCCCAGCATTTT.